A single sample gave rise to the 29 T cell receptor beta chains below, sequenced in a study of beta chain features in type 1 diabetes. As every portion of the isolated RNA was reverse transcribed, the sequencing read expressed TCRB transcripts. The assay was immunoSEQ multiplex PCR, and TCRdb's table has in-frame clones only and misses some. The table has 300,000 to 350,000 clones, 7% to 9% seen once. The specimen sequenced was central memory CD4+ T cells from blood. The source of these receptors is a woman between 18 and 29 years old in good health.

The chain couples TRBV18 to TRBJ2-1; 9 bases match TRBD2. The V and J ends lost 5 bases and 10 bases, in that order; junction bases with no gene match: 15. Per the germline V gene, CDR1 is KGHSH and CDR2 is LQKENI. The CDR3 contains 16 residues. As DNA, the CDR3 is TGTGCCAGCTCAACCGTGGGGCCAGCGGGAGGAGGCGAGCAGTTCTTC. This gives the protein CASSTVGPAGGGEQFF.

This clone was picked up many times. The chain uses TRBV28 and TRBJ2-2; D is ambiguous. Germline V lookup: CDR1 MDHEN, CDR2 SYDVKM. The CDR3 is 16 amino acids. V was pared by 5 bases and J by 3 bases, with 16 bases between. The CDR3: CASSQRRDSYTGELFF. CDR3 nucleotide sequence: TGTGCCAGCAGTCAGAGAAGGGATTCGTACACCGGGGAGCTGTTTTTT.

Here the CDR3 DNA reads TGTGCCGGAGGACAGGGGAAAGATACGCAGTATTTT. It yields the protein CAGGQGKDTQYF. V gene TRBV6-6 combines with J gene TRBJ2-3; 9 bases align to TRBD1. The germline V gene has CDR1 MNHNY and CDR2 SVGAGI (reference sequence). V shed 11 bases, J shed 5 bases, and the junction held 5 bases outside the gene matches. CDR3 length: 12 amino acids.

This clone was detected only a few times. The chain links TRBV18 to TRBJ2-3; TRBD2 matches 7 bases. Unmatched junction bases numbered 20, after V lost 6 bases and J lost 2 bases. Germline lookup yields CDR1 KGHSH and CDR2 LQKENI. The CDR3 is made up of 19 amino acids. The CDR3: CASSTFARLSSGYTDTQYF. The CDR3 DNA reads as TGTGCCAGCTCGACCTTCGCCAGGCTTTCTAGCGGATACACAGATACGCAGTATTTT.

This clone was seen many times. The genes are TRBV7-3 and TRBJ1-1; tentatively, D is TRBD1 (5 bases). This CDR3 has 16 residues. Germline CDR1 is SGHTA and CDR2 is FQGTGA. V lost 7 bases and J lost 1, with 19 bases in between. CDR3 sequence: CASTPRETDENTEAFF. The CDR3 bases are TGTGCCAGCACCCCAAGGGAGACAGACGAGAACACTGAAGCTTTCTTT.

There are a few counts of this clone. The rearrangement links TRBV18 to TRBJ1-5, with 8 bases lining up with TRBD1. This CDR3 is 18 amino acids long. The trim removed 4 bases at V and 2 bases at J, leaving 13 bases unmatched. The germline gives CDR1 KGHSH, CDR2 LQKENI. Written as DNA, the CDR3 is TGTGCCAGCTCACTCGGACAGGGAAGGACTTCGGGCAATCAGCCCCAGCATTTT. Translation: CASSLGQGRTSGNQPQHF.

This clone was detected only a few times. This chain links TRBV7-2 with TRBJ2-3; 7 positions match TRBD2. Germline CDR1 and CDR2: SGHTA and FQGNSA. This CDR3 contains 16 residues. V lost 7 bases and J lost 1; bases outside the gene matches: 11. The CDR3 coding sequence is TGTGCCAGCAACTCCGGGGGGTTCCGTGGCACAGATACGCAGTATTTT. Amino acids: CASNSGGFRGTDTQYF.

This chain joins TRBV6-5 and TRBJ2-4, with 8 bases matching TRBD2. V shed 5 bases, J shed 6 bases, and the junction held 6 bases outside the gene matches. In germline, CDR1 is MNHEY, CDR2 SVGAGI. This CDR3 region has 14 residues. The CDR3 is CASSRTSGGNIQYF. The DNA of the CDR3 is TGTGCCAGCAGTCGCACTAGCGGTGGAAACATTCAGTACTTC.

This clone was seen repeatedly, ten times or more. One junction end disagrees with the germline gene, perhaps due to a read error. This chain joins TRBV5-1 and TRBJ2-2; tentatively, D is TRBD2 (5 bases). Germline loops: CDR1 SGHRS, CDR2 YFSETQ. The CDR3 covers 13 residues. The CDR3 sequence is CASSLGVNGELFF. The DNA for the CDR3 is TGCGCCAGCAGTTTGGGAGTAAACGGGGAGCTGTTTTTT.

This clone occurred a few times. The chain employs TRBV7-2 and TRBJ2-7; D is uncertain. Germline V gene lookup returns CDR1 SGHTA and CDR2 FQGNSA. The CDR3 is 13 residues long. V was clipped by 3 bases and J by 0 bases, with 6 bases between them. This CDR3 reads CASSLPPSYEQYF. For the CDR3, the DNA is TGTGCCAGCAGCTTGCCCCCCTCCTACGAGCAGTACTTC.

The sample holds a few counts of this clone. The chain's CDR3 is CASSLESSYEQYF. In DNA, the CDR3 is TGTGCCAGCAGCTTAGAGAGCTCCTACGAGCAGTACTTC. This chain connects TRBV7-2 to TRBJ2-7, with no clear D. This CDR3 contains 13 residues. V shed 1 base and J shed 0 bases, with 4 bases lying between them. In germline, CDR1 is SGHTA, CDR2 FQGNSA.

This chain links TRBV6-5 with TRBJ1-5; 7 bases are shared with TRBD1. V shed 7 bases and J 9 bases; nucleotides not matched to a gene: 9. Germline assignment: CDR1 MNHEY and CDR2 SVGAGI. The CDR3 spans 13 residues. Here the CDR3 reads CASTWDSSSPQHF. Written as DNA, the CDR3 is TGTGCCAGCACCTGGGACAGTTCTTCGCCCCAGCATTTT.

A remark on this clone: Since a much larger clone is just one base distant, this may be a read error. This chain uses TRBV4-3 with TRBJ1-4, with unresolved D. Germline CDR1 and CDR2: LGHNA and YSLEER. CDR3 length: 14 amino acids. The CDR3 sequence is CASSQRWEREKPFF. CDR3 sequence (DNA): TGCGCCAGCAGCCAAAGATGGGAACGGGAAAAACCGTTTTTT.

The V call is TRBV20-1, the J call TRBJ2-5; 9 nucleotides agree with TRBD1. CDR3 size: 11 residues. Per germline, CDR1 DFQATT and CDR2 SNEGSKA (reference sequence). The V segment lost 3 bases and the J segment 13 bases; nucleotides outside the gene matches: 6. Written as DNA, the CDR3 is TGCAGTGCTAGTAGAACAGGGGGCCTGTACTTC. Residues: CSASRTGGLYF.

This clone was detected only a few times. Different DNA sequences within this sample yield the same CDR3. The rearrangement links TRBV7-2 to TRBJ2-1, with D possibly being TRBD1 or TRBD2 (5 bases each). The CDR3 is 15 residues long. The V gene lost 0 bases and the J gene lost 6 bases, with 12 bases spanning the gap. Germline CDR1 is SGHTA and CDR2 is FQGNSA. CDR3 amino acids: CASSLAGVVGNEQFF. The CDR3, as DNA: TGTGCCAGCAGCTTAGCGGGGGTGGTCGGCAATGAGCAGTTCTTC.

This clone was seen more than once but under ten times. V is TRBV5-1 and J is TRBJ1-1; 7 bases line up with TRBD1. CDR3 length: 14 residues. With 2 bases clipped from V and 5 bases from J, the junction kept 6 bases outside the gene matches. Germline values: CDR1 SGHRS, CDR2 YFSETQ. The CDR3 is CASSFTGDGTEAFF. CDR3 in DNA: TGCGCCAGCAGCTTTACAGGGGATGGGACTGAAGCTTTCTTT. Full variable domain (remainder filled in from reference TRBV5-1 and TRBJ1-1): KAGVTQTPRYLIKTRGQQVTLSCSPISGHRSVSWYQQTPGQGLQFLFEYFSETQRNKGNFPGRFSGRQFSNSRSEMNVSTLELGDSALYLCASSFTGDGTEAFFGQGTRLTVV.

The V gene is TRBV12-5, the J gene TRBJ2-6; no clear D gene. Trimming shortened V by 5 bases and J by 1 base, and 3 bases separated the two germline ends. Germline CDR1 and CDR2: LGHNT and FRNRAP. This CDR3 contains 13 residues. DNA for the CDR3: TGTGCTAGTGGTGCGTCTGGGGCCAACGTCCTGACTTTC. Protein: CASGASGANVLTF. Drawing the rest from reference TRBV12-5 and TRBJ2-6, the complete variable domain is DARVTQTPRHKVTEMGQEVTMRCQPILGHNTVFWYRQTMMQGLELLAYFRNRAPLDDSGMPKDRFSAEMPDATLATLKIQPSEPRDSAVYFCASGASGANVLTFGAGSRLTVL.

The V call is TRBV9, the J call TRBJ1-2; TRBD1 is a possible D gene (6 bases). This CDR3 has 15 residues. Germline CDR1 is SGDLS and CDR2 is YYNGEE. Deletions cut 0 bases from V and 7 bases from J, with 16 bases between. CDR3 loop: CASSVDNGQRSGYTF. CDR3 coding DNA: TGTGCCAGCAGCGTAGATAATGGACAGAGGAGTGGCTACACCTTC.

This clone appeared a few times. The chain joins TRBV7-9 to TRBJ1-2; 9 bases agree with TRBD1. The length of the CDR3 is 18 residues. The V segment lost 0 bases and the J segment 7 bases; nucleotides outside the gene matches: 15. The germline CDR1 and CDR2 sequences are SEHNR and FQNEAQ (reference sequence). The CDR3 sequence is CASSLANPGQGPGGGYTF. The CDR3 DNA reads TGTGCCAGCAGCTTAGCTAACCCGGGACAGGGCCCCGGCGGTGGCTACACCTTC.

This clone showed up just a few times. The chain has TRBV7-3 and TRBJ2-5, with TRBD1 as a possible D gene (6 bases). The CDR3 length is 16 residues. Germline CDR1 reads SGHTA; CDR2 reads FQGTGA. Trimming took off 2 bases at V and 3 bases at J, with 16 bases between the two ends. DNA for the CDR3: TGTGCCAGCAGCTTAGTCGCAGGGGCTACAAAAGAGACCCAGTACTTC. It specifies CASSLVAGATKETQYF.

This clone was recorded at least ten times. The V gene is TRBV7-2, the J gene TRBJ1-1, with D unresolved. Germline V gene sequence: CDR1 SGHTA, CDR2 FQGNSA. V was trimmed by 1 base and J by 6 bases, leaving 12 bases between them. The length of the CDR3 is 14 residues. The CDR3 loop reads CASSLEQGGPEAFF. The CDR3 nucleotides are TGTGCCAGCAGCTTAGAACAAGGAGGCCCTGAAGCTTTCTTT.

About this clone: The junction shows a germline mismatch at one end, possibly a read error. The sample contains more than one DNA sequence encoding this CDR3. This chain connects TRBV11-2 to TRBJ2-7; 7 nucleotides line up with TRBD2. The CDR3 is made up of 14 amino acids. From germline, CDR1 is SGHAT and CDR2 FQNNGV. The CDR3 spells CASSYSGGSYEQYF. CDR3 DNA sequence: TGCGCCAGCAGCTACTCGGGGGGCTCCTACGAGCAGTACTTC. The full variable domain, rest sourced from reference TRBV11-2 and TRBJ2-7, is EAGVAQSPRYKIIEKRQSVAFWCNPISGHATLYWYQQILGQGPKLLIQFQNNGVVDDSQLPKDRFSAERLKGVDSTLKIQPAKLEDSAVYLCASSYSGGSYEQYFGPGTRLTVT.

This clone was recorded a few times. The chain recombines TRBV5-1 with TRBJ2-5; 15 positions agree with TRBD2. The junction had 7 bases not matched to a gene; V was cut back by 3 bases and J by 4 bases. CDR3 length: 17 residues. The germline V gene encodes CDR1 SGHRS and CDR2 YFSETQ. This chain's CDR3 is CASSSGTSGRSGETQYF. The CDR3, as DNA: TGCGCCAGCAGCTCGGGGACTAGCGGGAGGAGTGGAGAGACCCAGTACTTC. Based on the CDR3 plus reference TRBV5-1 and TRBJ2-5, the full variable domain is KAGVTQTPRYLIKTRGQQVTLSCSPISGHRSVSWYQQTPGQGLQFLFEYFSETQRNKGNFPGRFSGRQFSNSRSEMNVSTLELGDSALYLCASSSGTSGRSGETQYFGPGTRLLVL.

There are a few counts of this clone. The chain has TRBV10-3 and TRBJ2-1; 7 bases align to TRBD2. The CDR3 is 15 amino acids. The germline V gene encodes CDR1 ENHRY and CDR2 SYGVKD. The J segment lost 5 bases and the V segment lost 6 bases, leaving 10 bases of the junction unmatched. The DNA for the CDR3 is TGTGCCATCAGCCCTTGGGAGGGGACGGACAATGAGCAGTTCTTC. Residues: CAISPWEGTDNEQFF.

This clone was counted at least ten times. J is TRBJ2-5 and V is TRBV10-3; 7 nucleotides match TRBD1. Germline V gives CDR1 ENHRY, CDR2 SYGVKD. Germline trimming cut 5 bases from V and 2 bases from J; bases unmatched to any gene: 5. This CDR3 region has 14 residues. CDR3 DNA sequence: TGTGCCATCAGTCCGGACAGGTTACAAGAGACCCAGTACTTC. It yields the protein CAISPDRLQETQYF.

The V and J genes are TRBV29-1 and TRBJ1-2; unclear D gene. Germline loops: CDR1 SQVTM, CDR2 ANQGSEA. The CDR3 sequence is 11 residues long. V lost 3 bases, J lost 8 bases, and 10 bases lay in between. The chain's CDR3 is CSVDRRGGYTF. The CDR3 DNA is TGCAGCGTTGACAGAAGAGGCGGCTACACCTTC.

The J gene is TRBJ2-3, the V gene TRBV5-6; 9 nucleotides line up with TRBD2. With V trimmed by 2 bases and J by 8 bases, 6 bases remained unmatched. CDR1 and CDR2 (germline): SGHDT, YYEEEE. The CDR3 has 14 amino acids. The CDR3 sequence: CASSFGTSSGTQYF. Here the CDR3 DNA reads TGTGCCAGCAGCTTCGGGACTAGCTCGGGTACGCAGTATTTT.

This clone occurred a few times. The CDR3 bases are TGCGCCAGCAGCTTGGCGGGAGATAGGACAGATACGCAGTATTTT. It codes for CASSLAGDRTDTQYF. This rearrangement joins TRBV5-1 to TRBJ2-3, with TRBD2 as a possible D gene (6 bases). This CDR3 has 15 amino acids. Germline V CDR1 and CDR2: SGHRS, YFSETQ. Trimming removed 0 bases from V and 3 bases from J, with 11 bases in between.

This clone was observed a handful of times. The V call is TRBV19, the J call TRBJ2-3; D uncertain. Germline CDR1 is LNHDA and CDR2 is SQIVND (reference sequence). V was shortened by 3 bases and J by 0 bases, with 7 bases between the two germline ends. CDR3 length: 14 residues. The CDR3: CASSIGPSTDTQYF. Written as DNA, the CDR3 is TGTGCCAGTAGTATTGGACCTAGCACAGATACGCAGTATTTT.